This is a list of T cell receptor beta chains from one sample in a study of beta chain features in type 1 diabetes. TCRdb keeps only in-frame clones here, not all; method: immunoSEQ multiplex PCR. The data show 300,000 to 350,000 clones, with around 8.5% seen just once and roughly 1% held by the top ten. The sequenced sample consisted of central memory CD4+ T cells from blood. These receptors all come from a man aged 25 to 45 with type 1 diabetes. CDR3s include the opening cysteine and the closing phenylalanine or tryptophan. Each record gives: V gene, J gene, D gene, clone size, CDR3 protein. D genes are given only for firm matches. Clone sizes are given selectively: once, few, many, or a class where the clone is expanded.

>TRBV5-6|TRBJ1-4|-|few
CASFGQPGEKLFF
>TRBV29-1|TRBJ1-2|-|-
CSVEGGGLGYTF
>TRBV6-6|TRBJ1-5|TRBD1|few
CASSYSRGLQPQHF
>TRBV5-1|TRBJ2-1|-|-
CASSLEGEQFF
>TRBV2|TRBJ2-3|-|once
CASVSRGLGSTDTQYF
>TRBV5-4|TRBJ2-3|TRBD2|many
CASSSSGASPDTQYF
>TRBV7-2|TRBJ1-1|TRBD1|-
CASSPWTGDTEAFF
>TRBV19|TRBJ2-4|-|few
CASSTRAQAKNIQYF
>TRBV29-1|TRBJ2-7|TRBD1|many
CSAGQDRFSHEQYF
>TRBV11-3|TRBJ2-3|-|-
CASSPGRSTDTQYF
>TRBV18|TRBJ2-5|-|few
CASSPPSDQETQYF
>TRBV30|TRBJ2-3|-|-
CAWSRIQEHTDTQYF
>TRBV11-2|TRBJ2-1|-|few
CASSLVSFRNEQFF
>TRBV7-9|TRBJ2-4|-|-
CASSLAEAGIAKNIQYF
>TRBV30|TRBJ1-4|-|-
CAWSGSLDEKLFF